The entry that follows covers one T cell receptor (beta chain) sequence. The entry originates in a study of cytomegalovirus exposure and HLA in healthy donors. Looked up from germline, CDR1 is SGHDT and CDR2 is YYEEEE. This CDR3 is 16 amino acids long. V shed 2 bases and J 9 bases; nucleotides not matched to a gene: 9. TCRdb's copy holds only in-frame clones and misses some; the assay was immunoSEQ multiplex PCR. There are under 150,000 clones in the sample; 86% occur only once, and roughly 3% lies in the top ten. The rearrangement joins TRBV5-6 to TRBJ2-1; TRBD2 matches 12 bases. Sample: PBMCs. This TCR came from a man aged 18 to 29 in good health and CMV-seronegative. DNA for the CDR3: TGTGCCAGCAGCTTCGGCGCTAGCGGGAGGGCCATTGAGCAGTTCTTC. This gives the protein CASSFGASGRAIEQFF.